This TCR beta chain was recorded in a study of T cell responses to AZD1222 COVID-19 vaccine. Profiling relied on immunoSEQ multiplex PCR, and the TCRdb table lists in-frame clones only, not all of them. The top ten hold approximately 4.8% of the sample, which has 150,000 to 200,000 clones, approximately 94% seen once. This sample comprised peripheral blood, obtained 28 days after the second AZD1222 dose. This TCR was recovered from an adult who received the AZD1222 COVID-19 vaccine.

CDR3 residues: CASSPGPSYYEQYF. CDR3 bases: TGTGCCAGCAGCCCCGGGCCCTCCTACTACGAGCAGTACTTC. V and J are TRBV11-2 and TRBJ2-7; no clear D. The CDR3 has 14 amino acids. Germline values: CDR1 SGHAT, CDR2 FQNNGV. Between the trimmed V and J ends, which lost 5 bases and 3 bases, there was a span of 14 bases. The full variable domain, rest sourced from reference TRBV11-2 and TRBJ2-7, is EAGVAQSPRYKIIEKRQSVAFWCNPISGHATLYWYQQILGQGPKLLIQFQNNGVVDDSQLPKDRFSAERLKGVDSTLKIQPAKLEDSAVYLCASSPGPSYYEQYFGPGTRLTVT.